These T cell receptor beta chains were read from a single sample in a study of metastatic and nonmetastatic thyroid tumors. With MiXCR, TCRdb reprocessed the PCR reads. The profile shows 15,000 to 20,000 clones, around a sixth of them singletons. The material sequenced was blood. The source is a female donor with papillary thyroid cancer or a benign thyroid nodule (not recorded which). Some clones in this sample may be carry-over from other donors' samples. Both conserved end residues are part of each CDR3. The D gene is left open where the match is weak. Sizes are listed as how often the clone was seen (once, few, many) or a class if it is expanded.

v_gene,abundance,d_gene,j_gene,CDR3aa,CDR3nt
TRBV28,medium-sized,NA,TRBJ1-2,CASSLHVTGGDGYTF,TGTGCCAGCAGCCTACACGTGACAGGAGGAGATGGCTACACCTTC
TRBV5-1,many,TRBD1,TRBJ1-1,CASSLTGARTEAFF,TGCGCCAGCAGCTTGACAGGGGCCCGGACTGAAGCTTTCTTT
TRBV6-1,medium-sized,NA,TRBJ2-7,CASTLAGAGEQYF,TGTGCCAGCACCTTGGCGGGTGCGGGCGAGCAGTACTTC
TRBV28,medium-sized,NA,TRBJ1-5,CASSLGGGNQPQHF,TGTGCCAGCAGTTTAGGGGGTGGGAATCAGCCCCAGCATTTT
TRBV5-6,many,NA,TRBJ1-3,CASSSARGWVLSGNTIYF,TGTGCCAGCAGCTCCGCCCGAGGGTGGGTTCTCTCTGGAAACACCATATATTTT
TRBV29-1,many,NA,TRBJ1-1,CSVEEWPNTEAFF,TGCAGCGTTGAAGAATGGCCGAACACTGAAGCTTTCTTT
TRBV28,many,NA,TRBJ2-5,CASNLGPWVEQHPETQYF,TGTGCCAGCAACCTCGGACCGTGGGTTGAACAGCATCCAGAGACCCAGTACTTC
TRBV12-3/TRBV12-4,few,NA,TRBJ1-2,CASSSRGIKNYGYTF,TGTGCCAGCAGTTCCAGGGGTATTAAAAACTATGGCTACACCTTC
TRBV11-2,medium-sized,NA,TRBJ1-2,CASSLGTTGFQGYTF,TGTGCCAGCAGCTTAGGGACTACAGGGTTTCAGGGCTACACCTTC
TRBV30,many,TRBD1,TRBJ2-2,CASIRGPGSNTGELFF,TGTGCCTCAATCAGGGGGCCCGGCTCGAACACCGGGGAGCTGTTTTTT
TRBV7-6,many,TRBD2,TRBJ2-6,CASSLLSGRSGANVLTF,TGTGCCAGCAGCTTATTAAGCGGGAGGTCTGGGGCCAACGTCCTGACTTTC
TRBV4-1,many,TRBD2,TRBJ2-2,CASSQPRALAGINAGELFF,TGCGCCAGCAGCCAACCTAGGGCCCTAGCGGGGATCAACGCCGGGGAGCTGTTTTTT
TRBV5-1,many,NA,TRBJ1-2,CASSFRGDAYGYTF,TGCGCCAGCAGCTTCCGGGGGGACGCTTATGGCTACACCTTC
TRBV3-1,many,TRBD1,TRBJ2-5,CASSQQTGVGTQYF,TGTGCCAGCAGCCAACAAACAGGGGTAGGGACCCAGTACTTC
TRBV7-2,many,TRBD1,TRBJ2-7,CASSHLQGVAEVQYF,TGTGCCAGCAGCCACCTTCAGGGGGTCGCCGAGGTGCAGTACTTC